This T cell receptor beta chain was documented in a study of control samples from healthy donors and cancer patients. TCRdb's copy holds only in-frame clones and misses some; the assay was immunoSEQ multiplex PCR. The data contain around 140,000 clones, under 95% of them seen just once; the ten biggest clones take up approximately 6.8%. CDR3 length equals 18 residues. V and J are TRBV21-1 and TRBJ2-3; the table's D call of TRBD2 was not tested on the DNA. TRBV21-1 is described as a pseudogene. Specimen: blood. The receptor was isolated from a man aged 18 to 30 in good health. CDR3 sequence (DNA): TGTGCCAGCAGCACCCGAAGCGGGGGGGCCTCTCGTGGAGATACGCAGTATTTT. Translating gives CASSTRSGGASRGDTQYF.